This T cell receptor (beta chain) was sequenced for a study of radiotherapy plus CTLA-4 blockade in lung cancer (dated by TCRdb to the late 2010s). For the study in its entirety: Objective responses occurred in 15% to 20% of enrolled patients, and roughly 30% achieved disease control. The research as a whole found: Increased serum interferon-beta after radiation, together with early dynamic changes in blood T cell clones, were reported to be the strongest predictors of response. After treatment with radiotherapy and ipilimumab, TCR clones that came from tumors expanded in the peripheral blood.

Library construction relied on the immunoSEQ multiplex PCR assay. This immuneACCESS table, as held by TCRdb, lists in-frame sequences with V and J called but not all clones. Of the missing ones, under half trace to an unresolved V gene in checked studies; the others have no known cause. The sample profile shows 65,000 to 85,000 clones; roughly 80% of them were found once. The ten largest make up 8% to 10% of the sample. Including cysteine and phenylalanine, the CDR3 has 16 amino acids. The kept DNA is CDR3 alone, 48 bases in frame from the first base. Germline trimming: 3 bases from V, 4 bases from J; junction bases outside gene matches: 3. Reading the germline V gene gives CDR1 ENHRY and CDR2 SYGVKD. Note on this clone: Which antigen it targets is not known. Base qualities are missing; no much larger clone stands one base away. The same CDR3 arises from other DNA sequences in this sample as well.

Focal radiation therapy combined with CTLA-4 blockade (ipilimumab) was tested in patients with chemo-refractory metastatic non-small-cell lung cancer. This chain is built from TRBV10-3 and TRBJ2-1; 13 middle bases align to TRBD2. Here the sequenced sample was peripheral blood, taken from a patient treated with radiotherapy plus ipilimumab. The source is a human donor with non-small cell lung cancer whose response to radiotherapy plus ipilimumab could not be evaluated. The DNA sequence is as follows: TGTGCCATCAGTGACTCGGGACTAGCGGGGTACAATGAGCAGTTCTTC. It translates as CAISDSGLAGYNEQFF.